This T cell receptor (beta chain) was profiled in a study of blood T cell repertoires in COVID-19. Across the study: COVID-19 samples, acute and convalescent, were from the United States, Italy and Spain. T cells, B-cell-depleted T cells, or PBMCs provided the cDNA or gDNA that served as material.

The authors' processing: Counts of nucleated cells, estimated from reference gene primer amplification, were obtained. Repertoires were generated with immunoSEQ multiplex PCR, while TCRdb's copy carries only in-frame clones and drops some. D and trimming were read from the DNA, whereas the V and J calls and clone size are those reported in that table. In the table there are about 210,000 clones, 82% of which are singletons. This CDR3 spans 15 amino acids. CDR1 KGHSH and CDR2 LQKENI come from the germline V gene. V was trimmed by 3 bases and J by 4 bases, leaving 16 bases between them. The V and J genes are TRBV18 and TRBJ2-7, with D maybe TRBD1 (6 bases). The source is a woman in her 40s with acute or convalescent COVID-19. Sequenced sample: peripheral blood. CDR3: CASSPKDTRGYEQYF. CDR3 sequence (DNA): TGTGCCAGCTCACCTAAGGATACCAGGGGTTACGAGCAGTACTTC.